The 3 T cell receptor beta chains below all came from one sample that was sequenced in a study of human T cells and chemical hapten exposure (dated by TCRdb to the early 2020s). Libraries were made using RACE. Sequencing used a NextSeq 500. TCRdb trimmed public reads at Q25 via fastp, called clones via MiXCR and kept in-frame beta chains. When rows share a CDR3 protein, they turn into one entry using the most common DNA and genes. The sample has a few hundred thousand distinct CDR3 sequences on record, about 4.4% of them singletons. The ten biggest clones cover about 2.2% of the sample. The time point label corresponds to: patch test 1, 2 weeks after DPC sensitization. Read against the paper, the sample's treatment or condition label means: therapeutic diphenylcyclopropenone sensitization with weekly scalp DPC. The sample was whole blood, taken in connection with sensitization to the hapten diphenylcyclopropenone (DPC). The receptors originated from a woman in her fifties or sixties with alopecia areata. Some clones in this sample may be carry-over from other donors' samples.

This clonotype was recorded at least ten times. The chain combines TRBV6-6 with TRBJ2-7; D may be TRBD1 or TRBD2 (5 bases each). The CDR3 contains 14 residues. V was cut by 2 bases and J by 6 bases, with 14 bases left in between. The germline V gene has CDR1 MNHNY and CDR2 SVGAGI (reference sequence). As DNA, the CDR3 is TGTGCCAGCAGTTACCCAACGGGGCACCTCGAGCAGTACTTC. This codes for CASSYPTGHLEQYF.

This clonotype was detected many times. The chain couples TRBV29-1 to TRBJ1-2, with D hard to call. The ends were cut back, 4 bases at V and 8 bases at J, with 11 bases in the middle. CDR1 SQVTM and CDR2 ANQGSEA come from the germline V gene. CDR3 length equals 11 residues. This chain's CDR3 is CSVAGPEGYTF. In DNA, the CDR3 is TGCAGCGTTGCCGGGCCGGAGGGCTACACCTTC. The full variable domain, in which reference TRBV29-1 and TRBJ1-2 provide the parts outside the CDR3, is SAVISQKPSRDICQRGTSLTIQCQVDSQVTMMFWYRQQPGQSLTLIATANQGSEATYESGFVIDKFPISRPNLTFSTLTVSNMSPEDSSIYLCSVAGPEGYTFGSGTRLTVV.

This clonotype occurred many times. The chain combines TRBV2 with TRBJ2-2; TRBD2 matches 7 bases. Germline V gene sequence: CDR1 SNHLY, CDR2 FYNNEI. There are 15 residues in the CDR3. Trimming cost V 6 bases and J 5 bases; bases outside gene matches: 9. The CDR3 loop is CASSIKRGGTGELFF. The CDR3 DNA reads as TGTGCCAGCAGCATCAAGCGGGGCGGTACCGGGGAGCTGTTTTTT.